This T cell receptor beta chain was sequenced in a study of monozygotic twins with cystic fibrosis. General study points: Nucleotide-identical clonotype sharing was significantly higher within monozygotic CF twin pairs than between unrelated CF individuals.

The assay was immunoSEQ multiplex PCR, and TCRdb's table has in-frame clones only and misses some. Of 20,000 to 25,000 clones in the sample, around 97% are singletons; the top ten hold under 0.15%. About this clone: Its target is not known.

Germline loops: CDR1 SGHRS, CDR2 YFSETQ. This CDR3 has 13 residues. V was cut by 5 bases and J by 4 bases, with 12 bases left in between. This chain joins TRBV5-1 and TRBJ1-1; D remains ambiguous. The sequence derives from a girl aged 5-17 years with cystic fibrosis. The specimen sequenced was blood. CDR3 sequence: CASRNLMGTEAFF. The CDR3 region has the DNA TGCGCCAGCAGAAATCTCATGGGCACTGAAGCTTTCTTT.